These T cell receptor beta chains were read from a single sample in a study of T-cell memory formation after mild COVID-19. MiXCR was run by TCRdb on the 5' RACE reads, yielding one entry per CDR3 protein. The sample holds 190,000 or so distinct CDR3 sequences, around 21% seen once. Sequencing was performed on PBMCs or a T cell subset sorted from them (not recorded which). The receptors were gathered from an adult woman who had mild COVID-19 (a few samples of this study predate the infection). Cell type and time point are not known. Both conserved end residues are part of each CDR3. Fields, in order: V gene, clone size, J gene, D gene, CDR3 DNA, CDR3 protein. D genes are given only for firm matches. Not all rows give a size; the values are once, few, many and, for expanded clones, a class.

TRBV5-8	.	TRBJ2-5	TRBD1	TGTGCCAGCAGCTGGGACAGGTGGTCTGGGACCCAGTACTTC	CASSWDRWSGTQYF
TRBV11-2	.	TRBJ1-1	.	TGTGCCAGCAGCTTAGTAGCAGGGACTGAAGCTTTCTTT	CASSLVAGTEAFF
TRBV4-1	.	TRBJ1-1	TRBD1	TGCGCCAGCAGCCCCGGACAGGGGGCGAACACTGAAGCTTTCTTT	CASSPGQGANTEAFF
TRBV7-9	few	TRBJ1-1	TRBD1	TGTGCCAGCAGCTCAGGGACAGTGAACACTGAAGCTTTCTTT	CASSSGTVNTEAFF
TRBV9	.	TRBJ2-1	TRBD2	TGTGCCAGCAGCACCCAAGCGGGAGGCTCCTACAATGAGCAGTTCTTC	CASSTQAGGSYNEQFF
TRBV7-9	.	TRBJ1-5	.	TGTGCCAGCAGCTCGGCGGGGGGGGAAGGTCAGCCCCAGCATTTT	CASSSAGGEGQPQHF
TRBV19	few	TRBJ1-1	.	TGTGCCAGTAGTATAGCGGCAGGCGGGAACACTGAAGCTTTCTTT	CASSIAAGGNTEAFF
TRBV20-1	.	TRBJ1-6	TRBD1	TGCAGTGCCGGACAGGACCTTAATTCACCCCTCCACTTT	CSAGQDLNSPLHF
TRBV6-2/TRBV6-3	few	TRBJ1-2	.	TGTGCCAGCAGTTACTCGTCCAGGGGCGAGAGATATGGCTACACCTTC	CASSYSSRGERYGYTF
TRBV4-1	.	TRBJ1-2	.	TGCGCCAGCAGCCAAGTTGAGGGGCTGGATGGCTACACCTTC	CASSQVEGLDGYTF
TRBV9	few	TRBJ1-1	.	TGTGCCAGCAGCGTAGGGAGGACGGATGAAGCTTTCTTT	CASSVGRTDEAFF
TRBV24-1	few	TRBJ1-5	TRBD1	TGTGCCACCAGTGCCCGGGACAGGGGAGACGGCAATCAGCCCCAGCATTTT	CATSARDRGDGNQPQHF
TRBV4-2	few	TRBJ2-7	.	TGTGCCAGCAGCCAAGATTATTCCGAGCAGTACTTC	CASSQDYSEQYF
TRBV29-1	few	TRBJ2-1	TRBD2	TGCAGCGTCCCGCTTAGCGGGAGTGGTAGCAGTGAGCAGTTCTTC	CSVPLSGSGSSEQFF
TRBV7-9	.	TRBJ2-2	.	TGTGCCAGCAGCTTAGCGCTGGAGGGGGTTCGGTACGCAAACACCGGGGAGCTGTTTTTT	CASSLALEGVRYANTGELFF
TRBV12-3/TRBV12-4	few	TRBJ2-3	TRBD2	TGTGCCAGCACCTGGGGTAGCGGGGGGGCAAAAGATACGCAGTATTTT	CASTWGSGGAKDTQYF
TRBV10-3	.	TRBJ2-2	.	TGTGCCACCTGCGGGACAGAGGTGGCCGGGGAGCTGTTTTTT	CATCGTEVAGELFF
TRBV28	few	TRBJ2-5	TRBD1	TGTGCCAGCAGTTTAGAGGACAGGGCTCAAGAGACCCAGTACTTC	CASSLEDRAQETQYF
TRBV30	.	TRBJ2-1	TRBD1	TGTGCCTGGAGTGCTTACAGGGGACATGAGCAGTTCTTC	CAWSAYRGHEQFF
TRBV7-9	.	TRBJ1-2	.	TGTGCCAGCAGCTCACCCAGGGGTAACTATGGCTACACCTTC	CASSSPRGNYGYTF
TRBV4-2	few	TRBJ1-2	.	TGTGCCAGCAGCCAAGAAACAGCGCACCATGGCTACACCTTC	CASSQETAHHGYTF
TRBV7-9	.	TRBJ2-3	.	TGTGCCAGCAGCTTCCTCCGGGGGGCCGCGGATACGCAGTATTTT	CASSFLRGAADTQYF
TRBV4-1	few	TRBJ2-7	.	TGCGCCAGCAGCCCAGACCATCCTTCCTACGAGCAGTACTTC	CASSPDHPSYEQYF
TRBV29-1	few	TRBJ1-3	TRBD1	TGCAGCGTTCATTACGGACAGGGGACCTTTTTTTTCGTGGGAAACACCATATATTTT	CSVHYGQGTFFFVGNTIYF
TRBV7-9	.	TRBJ1-5	.	TGTGCCAGCAGCTTAGTTGAAGCGGGCAATCAGCCCCAGCATTTT	CASSLVEAGNQPQHF
TRBV2	few	TRBJ2-1	.	TGTGCCAGCAGTGTTACGGGGCCTCGCTCCTACAATGAGCAGTTCTTC	CASSVTGPRSYNEQFF
TRBV7-9	.	TRBJ1-1	.	TGTGCCAGCAGCTTAGCGGAAGGGGAAGCTTTCTTT	CASSLAEGEAFF
TRBV9	.	TRBJ2-1	.	TGTGCCAGCAGCCAACTCTCCTACAATGAGCAGTTCTTC	CASSQLSYNEQFF
TRBV24-1	few	TRBJ1-1	.	TGTGCCACCCATTCGGGGACTGAAGCTTTCTTT	CATHSGTEAFF
TRBV3-1	few	TRBJ2-1	.	TGTGCCAGCAGTCATCCCCGCGGGGGCCGTAACAATGAGCAGTTCTTC	CASSHPRGGRNNEQFF
TRBV24-1	.	TRBJ2-7	.	TGTGCCACCTCCGACGGAGCCTACGAGCAGTACTTC	CATSDGAYEQYF
TRBV4-3	few	TRBJ2-2	.	TGCGCCAGCAGCCAAGATATAGGACTGGCTAACACCGGGGAGCTGTTTTTT	CASSQDIGLANTGELFF
TRBV7-2	.	TRBJ2-2	.	TGTGCCAGCAGCTTAGGGGTCGTGACGTACACCGGGGAGCTGTTTTTT	CASSLGVVTYTGELFF
TRBV9	.	TRBJ1-1	.	TGTGCCAGCAGCTCAAGCTTCGGACCCGAAGCTTTCTTT	CASSSSFGPEAFF
TRBV12-3/TRBV12-4	few	TRBJ1-1	.	TGTGCCAGCAGTTTAGGGTATGGACAGACCGTCACTGAAGCTTTCTTT	CASSLGYGQTVTEAFF
TRBV20-1	.	TRBJ1-1	.	TGCAGTGCCCTAATACTAGGACCCGGTTCGACTGAAGCTTTCTTT	CSALILGPGSTEAFF
TRBV4-3	few	TRBJ2-7	TRBD2	TGCGCCAGCAGCCAAGGGAGGGGGACTAGGGTATACGAGCAGTACTTC	CASSQGRGTRVYEQYF
TRBV20-1	.	TRBJ1-5	TRBD1	TGCAGTGCTATGTTTCCAGGACAGGGGAGCAATCAGCCCCAGCATTTT	CSAMFPGQGSNQPQHF
TRBV7-3	.	TRBJ1-1	.	TGTGCCAGCAGCCACGACGGTGGAACGGTATCGAACACTAAAGCTTTCTTT	CASSHDGGTVSNTKAFF
TRBV7-6	.	TRBJ1-5	.	TGTGCCAGCAGCCGACGGGACAATCAGCCCCAGCATTTT	CASSRRDNQPQHF